Shown below are 10 T cell receptor beta chains from a single sample sequenced in a study of vaccination and CD4 T cells after COVID-19 (dated by TCRdb to 2021 to 2024). The antigens of these receptors remain unknown. The sample's treatment or condition label, decoded: 10-day PBMC culture with coronavirus spike peptide pools or control peptides (ViraFEST assay). Library preparation employed PCR. TCRdb names Illumina iSeq 100 as the instrument used. DNA from cultured CD4+ T cells underwent TCR sequencing with the Oncomine TCR Beta short-read assay at the Johns Hopkins FTIC core. TCRdb reworked the public reads: Q25 trimming with fastp, MiXCR clone assembly, productive beta chains retained. Rows are combined by CDR3 protein, so each entry shows the most common genes and DNA. The sample table records tens of thousands of distinct CDR3 sequences; 35% to 45% of these occur just once. The ten largest clones represent under 20% of the sample.

The sequencing used CD4+ T cells from blood, cultured in vitro, collected before SARS-CoV-2 vaccination. All receptors come from a human donor who received a COVID-19 vaccine.

The chain has TRBV15 and TRBJ1-1; D remains ambiguous. CDR3 length equals 13 residues. V dropped 6 bases and J dropped 6 bases, with 14 bases sitting between them. The V gene's germline CDR1 is LNHNV and CDR2 YYDKDF (reference sequence). The CDR3 DNA is TGTGCCACCAGTCATGGACGCTTACCTGAAGCTTTCTTT. This translates into CATSHGRLPEAFF.

This clonotype has a handful of counts. The chain joins TRBV24-1 to TRBJ2-3; 9 bases are a match to TRBD2. Per the germline V gene, CDR1 is KGHDR and CDR2 is SFDVKD. This CDR3 contains 15 residues. The trim removed 5 bases at V and 5 bases at J, leaving 7 bases unmatched. The CDR3 nucleotides are TGTGCCACCAGTGGGCCTAGCGGGGTGGGAGATACGCAGTATTTT. This gives the protein CATSGPSGVGDTQYF.

The genes are TRBV20-1 and TRBJ1-1, with D unresolved. Germline V CDR1 and CDR2: DFQATT, SNEGSKA (reference sequence). Trimming stripped 3 bases from V and 6 bases from J, with 8 bases between. The CDR3 consists of 11 residues. CDR3 residues: CSARGFAEAFF. In DNA, the CDR3 is TGCAGTGCTAGGGGTTTCGCTGAAGCTTTCTTT.

The sample holds a few counts of this clonotype. The chain is built from TRBV6-1 and TRBJ2-3, with D possibly matching TRBD2 (6 bases). Germline CDR1 MNHNS, CDR2 SASEGT. The CDR3 consists of 14 residues. Between the trimmed V and J ends, which lost 0 bases and 6 bases, there was a span of 10 bases. CDR3 nucleotides: TGTGCCAGCAGTGAAGCGACTAGGGAGGATACGCAGTATTTT. Translating it yields CASSEATREDTQYF.

The V and J genes are TRBV24-1 and TRBJ2-5, with TRBD1 matching 7 bases. Germline values: CDR1 KGHDR, CDR2 SFDVKD. The junction had 6 bases not matched to a gene; V was cut back by 4 bases and J by 2 bases. There are 15 residues in the CDR3. CDR3 nucleotides: TGTGCCACCAGTGACCCAGACAGGGCACAAGAGACCCAGTACTTC. This translates into CATSDPDRAQETQYF.

The genes are TRBV5-8 and TRBJ2-1; D possibly corresponds to TRBD2 (5 bases). Germline V gives CDR1 SGHTS, CDR2 YDEGEE. Trimming pared 0 bases from V and 2 bases from J, leaving 9 bases between. The CDR3 extends over 15 amino acids. The CDR3: CASSLDAGAYNEQFF. The CDR3 nucleotides are TGTGCCAGCAGCTTGGACGCCGGGGCCTACAATGAGCAGTTCTTC.

Only a few counts were recorded for this clonotype. The chain combines TRBV10-3 with TRBJ2-3, with 14 bases lining up with TRBD2. V shed 5 bases and J 5 bases; nucleotides not matched to a gene: 3. Germline V gene data show CDR1 as ENHRY and CDR2 as SYGVKD. This CDR3 has 15 residues. In DNA, the CDR3 is TGTGCCATCAGTATCGGACTAGCGGGGGGAGATACGCAGTATTTT. This encodes CAISIGLAGGDTQYF.

V is TRBV23-1 and J is TRBJ1-4, with unresolved D. TRBV23-1 is flagged as an ORF with uncertain function. The V end was cut by 0 bases, the J end by 7 bases, with 15 bases between. The CDR3 is 16 amino acids. CDR3 DNA: TGCGCCAGCAGTCAATCGGTCCTGGGGATAGGTGAAAAACTGTTTTTT. This gives the protein CASSQSVLGIGEKLFF.

This clonotype was seen only a few times. CDR3 coding DNA: TGCAGTGCTAGACATCGGGGGCCCTCCTACGAGCAGTACTTC. This codes for CSARHRGPSYEQYF. The chain is built from TRBV20-1 and TRBJ2-7; D is tentatively TRBD1 or TRBD2 (6 bases each). The CDR3 has 14 amino acids. V was trimmed by 2 bases and J by 0 bases, leaving 11 bases between them. CDR1 DFQATT and CDR2 SNEGSKA come from the germline V gene (reference sequence).

The gene calls are TRBV28 and TRBJ1-2, with 10 bases fitting TRBD1. The CDR3 extends over 13 amino acids. The J segment lost 4 bases and the V segment lost 4 bases, leaving 0 bases of the junction unmatched. Germline assignment: CDR1 MDHEN and CDR2 SYDVKM. Written as DNA, the CDR3 is TGTGCCAGCAGTTGGACAGGGGGCTATGGCTACACCTTC. It encodes CASSWTGGYGYTF.